This T cell receptor (beta chain) was obtained from a study of blood T cell repertoires in COVID-19. The overall study: Acute and convalescent COVID-19 samples came from the United States, Italy and Spain.

In the source study's methods: Nucleated cell counts were estimated from reference gene primer amplification. The repertoire was sequenced with immunoSEQ multiplex PCR; TCRdb's copy has only in-frame clones and lacks some. That table is the source of V, J and clone size, and D and trimming were worked out from the DNA. Of more than 110,000 clones listed, about three quarters were seen once; the top ten hold around 9.5%. V shed 3 bases and J 0 bases; nucleotides not matched to a gene: 3. In germline, CDR1 is SGDLS, CDR2 YYNGEE. The CDR3 covers 16 residues. This clone has only a few counts. This chain connects TRBV9 to TRBJ2-2; TRBD2 agrees at 9 bases. The origin of this receptor is a woman aged 45-65 years with active or convalescent COVID-19. What was sequenced was peripheral blood. The CDR3 loop is CASSARTSANTGELFF. DNA for the CDR3: TGTGCCAGCAGCGCCCGGACTAGCGCGAACACCGGGGAGCTGTTTTTT. The variable domain in full, completed from reference TRBV9 and TRBJ2-2, reads DSGVTQTPKHLITATGQRVTLRCSPRSGDLSVYWYQQSLDQGLQFLIQYYNGEERAKGNILERFSAQQFPDLHSELNLSSLELGDSALYFCASSARTSANTGELFFGEGSRLTVL.